This is a list of T cell receptor beta chains from one sample in a study of blood T cell repertoires in COVID-19. Sequenced by immunoSEQ multiplex PCR; TCRdb stores in-frame clones only, minus some. The repertoire consists of some 150,000 clones, with around 90% occurring once and the leading ten covering 1.5%. Sequences were obtained from peripheral blood. The source is an older woman with acute or convalescent COVID-19. CDR3s include the opening cysteine and the closing phenylalanine or tryptophan. The D gene is left open where the match is weak. Part of the rows lack a size; the others show once, few, many or a class for expanded clones.

clone size,D gene,J gene,V gene,CDR3 DNA,CDR3 protein
.,TRBD1,TRBJ1-3,TRBV6-6,TGTGCCAGCAGTCCCCGGACAGGGGTCGGAAACACCATATATTTT,CASSPRTGVGNTIYF
.,.,TRBJ1-2,TRBV6-6,TGTGCCAGCAGTTACAGGAGCTATGGCTACACCTTC,CASSYRSYGYTF
few,.,TRBJ2-2,TRBV7-2,TGTGCCAGCAGCCTCGCCAAGCCCGGGGAGCTGTTTTTT,CASSLAKPGELFF
.,TRBD2,TRBJ2-2,TRBV24-1,TGTGCCACCAGTGAAACTCTTGGGACTAGCGGGGGGGGTAACACCGGGGAGCTGTTTTTT,CATSETLGTSGGGNTGELFF
.,.,TRBJ2-3,TRBV7-2,TGTGCCAGCAGCCCCCGACTGGGGGCGGGGGCAGATACGCAGTATTTT,CASSPRLGAGADTQYF
.,.,TRBJ2-7,TRBV6-5,TGTGCCAGCAGCCCAGGGTGGACCTACGAGCAGTACTTC,CASSPGWTYEQYF
.,.,TRBJ1-2,TRBV5-1,TGCGCCAGCAGCGAATCGACAGCCCCTAGTGGCTACACCTTC,CASSESTAPSGYTF
once,.,TRBJ1-5,TRBV23-1,TGCGCCAGCAGTCAATTCGACACAAATCAGCCCCAGCATTTT,CASSQFDTNQPQHF
.,TRBD2,TRBJ2-1,TRBV7-2,TGTGCCAGCAGCAGGGACTATAACAATGAGCAGTTCTTC,CASSRDYNNEQFF
.,TRBD2,TRBJ2-1,TRBV4-3,TGCGCCAGCAGCCACCCCAGACTAGCGGGGGGGCGAGGCAATGAGCAGTTCTTC,CASSHPRLAGGRGNEQFF
.,.,TRBJ2-7,TRBV7-2,TGTGCCAGCAGCTCACGTACAGGTTCCTACGAGCAGTACTTC,CASSSRTGSYEQYF
once,TRBD1,TRBJ1-1,TRBV6-5,TGTGCCAGCATTAAGGCGGGGACAGATGAAGCTTTCTTT,CASIKAGTDEAFF
.,.,TRBJ1-1,TRBV6-5,TGTGCCAGCAGTTACTCTCGGACAGCCATGGGCACTGAAGCTTTCTTT,CASSYSRTAMGTEAFF
.,TRBD1,TRBJ1-1,TRBV5-6,TGTGCCAGCAGCCCCGGGACAGGGGGGAACACTGAAGCTTTCTTT,CASSPGTGGNTEAFF
.,.,TRBJ1-4,TRBV11-3,TGTGCCAGCAGCCCCGAGGCGGAGAATTACGAAAAACTGTTTTTT,CASSPEAENYEKLFF
.,TRBD1,TRBJ1-6,TRBV19,TGTGCCAGTAGTATGATGTACGTTGGGACAGGGGATGCGGCCTATAATTCACCCCTCCACTTT,CASSMMYVGTGDAAYNSPLHF
.,TRBD1,TRBJ1-1,TRBV6-1,TGTGCCAGCAGTGGGACAGGGCAGACAAATATGAACACTGAAGCTTTCTTT,CASSGTGQTNMNTEAFF
once,.,TRBJ1-1,TRBV4-3,TGCGCCAGCAGCTCTACGGGACAAAGCACTGAAGCTTTCTTT,CASSSTGQSTEAFF
once,.,TRBJ1-6,TRBV20-1,TGCAGTGCTAGTCGTGGTCAGGAGGGGAATTCACCCCTCCACTTT,CSASRGQEGNSPLHF
.,TRBD1,TRBJ2-1,TRBV29-1,TGCAGCGTCCAGGGGGTGAGTTCCTACAATGAGCAGTTCTTC,CSVQGVSSYNEQFF
.,TRBD1,TRBJ1-1,TRBV18,TGTGCCACCCGACAGGGGATGGACACTGAAGCTTTCTTT,CATRQGMDTEAFF
.,TRBD1,TRBJ2-1,TRBV2,TGTGCCAGCACCAGGGACAGGGCCGCCTACAATGAGCAGTTCTTC,CASTRDRAAYNEQFF
.,.,TRBJ1-5,TRBV2,TGTGCCAGCAGTCGGGGGGATCAGCCCCAGCATTTT,CASSRGDQPQHF
.,.,TRBJ1-2,TRBV5-1,TGCGCCAGCAGCTCGGAGAGAGGGTTCCATGGCTACACCTTC,CASSSERGFHGYTF
.,TRBD1,TRBJ2-1,TRBV11-3,TGTGCCAGCAGCCCGGACAGGGTCAATGAGCAGTTCTTC,CASSPDRVNEQFF
.,TRBD1,TRBJ2-5,TRBV7-9,TGTGCCAGCAGCTTAGGCCCTAGGACAGGGGAAGAGACCCAGTACTTC,CASSLGPRTGEETQYF
.,.,TRBJ2-3,TRBV19,TGTGCCAGTAGTATAGGGTCCACATTCCCAGATACGCAGTATTTT,CASSIGSTFPDTQYF
.,.,TRBJ2-5,TRBV2,TGTGCCAGCAGCTGGGGCCTGGAGACCCAGTACTTC,CASSWGLETQYF
.,TRBD1,TRBJ1-2,TRBV11-2,TGTGCCAGCAACGCGGGACAGTTCTATGGCTACACCTTC,CASNAGQFYGYTF
.,.,TRBJ1-1,TRBV5-8,TGTGCCAGCAGCTTGCTAGTGAACACTGAAGCTTTCTTT,CASSLLVNTEAFF
few,TRBD2,TRBJ2-7,TRBV19,TGTGCCAGTAGTATCGGTTCGGGACTAGGGTACGAGCAGTACTTC,CASSIGSGLGYEQYF
.,.,TRBJ1-4,TRBV14,TGTGCCAGCAGCCAACGGGAAGGTCGCATGCGTGAAAAACTGTTTTTT,CASSQREGRMREKLFF
few,.,TRBJ1-1,TRBV27,TGTGCCAGCAGTCTAACTGGAGGGCCCAGGCGCCTCATGAACACTGAAGCTTTCTTT,CASSLTGGPRRLMNTEAFF
once,.,TRBJ1-1,TRBV29-1,TGCAGCGTCAAAACAAACCCTACAGAGAACACTGAAGCTTTCTTT,CSVKTNPTENTEAFF
.,TRBD1,TRBJ1-2,TRBV4-2,TGTGCCAGCAGCTTGACAGGGGCACCCTATGGCTACACCTTC,CASSLTGAPYGYTF
.,TRBD2,TRBJ2-7,TRBV4-3,TGCGCCAGCAGCCAAGATCAGGGAGGGACCTACGAGCAGTACTTC,CASSQDQGGTYEQYF
once,TRBD1,TRBJ1-2,TRBV6-5,TGTGCCAGCAGTTCACGACAGGGGGGTTTCTATGGCTACACCTTC,CASSSRQGGFYGYTF
.,.,TRBJ1-3,TRBV6-5,TGTGCCAGCAGTTATACAGTCTCACCCTCTGGAAACACCATATATTTT,CASSYTVSPSGNTIYF
few,TRBD2,TRBJ2-1,TRBV28,TGTGCCAGCTCGTTCCCGAAGAGCGGGGGTGGGAATGAGCAGTTCTTC,CASSFPKSGGGNEQFF
few,TRBD1,TRBJ1-5,TRBV5-1,TGCGCCAGCAGCTTGGAGGGACAGGTATATCAGCCCCAGCATTTT,CASSLEGQVYQPQHF
once,TRBD1,TRBJ1-4,TRBV5-8,TGTGCCAGCAGCTCACAGGGGGCAACGGGTGAAAAACTGTTTTTT,CASSSQGATGEKLFF
few,.,TRBJ1-2,TRBV7-2,TGTGCCAGCAGGCCGGGGGGCCACTATGGCTACACCTTC,CASRPGGHYGYTF
.,.,TRBJ1-2,TRBV6-1,TGTGCCAGCAGTCAAGCAGGGGTAGCCTATGGCTACACCTTC,CASSQAGVAYGYTF
.,.,TRBJ1-1,TRBV2,TGTGCCAGCAGTAACCTAGAGAACACTGAAGCTTTCTTT,CASSNLENTEAFF
.,TRBD1,TRBJ1-4,TRBV27,TGTGCCAGCAGTTTTAGACAGGGTTGGGAAAAACTGTTTTTT,CASSFRQGWEKLFF